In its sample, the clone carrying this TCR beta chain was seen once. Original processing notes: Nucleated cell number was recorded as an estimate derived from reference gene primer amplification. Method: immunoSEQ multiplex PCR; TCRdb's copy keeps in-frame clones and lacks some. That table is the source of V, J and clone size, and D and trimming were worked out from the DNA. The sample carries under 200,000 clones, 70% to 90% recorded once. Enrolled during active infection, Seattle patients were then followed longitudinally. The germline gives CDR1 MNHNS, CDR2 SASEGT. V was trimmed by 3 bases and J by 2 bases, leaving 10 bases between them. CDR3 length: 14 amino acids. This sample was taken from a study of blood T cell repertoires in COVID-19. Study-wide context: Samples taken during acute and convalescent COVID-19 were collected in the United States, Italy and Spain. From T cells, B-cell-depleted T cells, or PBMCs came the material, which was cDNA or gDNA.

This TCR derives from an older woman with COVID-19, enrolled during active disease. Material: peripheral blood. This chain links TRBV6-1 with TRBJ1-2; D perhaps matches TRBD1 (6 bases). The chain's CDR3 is CASSEGATNYGYTF. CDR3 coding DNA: TGTGCCAGCAGTGAGGGGGCGACAAACTATGGCTACACCTTC.